Detailed here is one TCR beta chain. Its antigen is still unknown. The CDR3 extends over 15 amino acids. Germline trimming cut 4 bases from V and 3 bases from J; bases unmatched to any gene: 3. CDR1 is SGHTA and CDR2 is FQGNSA in the germline V gene. This sample stems from a study of T cell responses to AZD1222 COVID-19 vaccine. Study-wide findings and caveats: At study baseline, merely roughly 6 AZD1222 recipients were seropositive. Nearly half of spike-specific TCRs reportedly target unmutated variant regions. Across the whole spike, CD4 TCRs peaked at regions 160-218 and 743-854.

Clones were read by immunoSEQ multiplex PCR, and TCRdb kept only the in-frame ones, dropping some. Here the sample spans approximately 150,000 clones, about 91% being singletons. The rearrangement links TRBV7-2 to TRBJ1-1; 12 nucleotides align to TRBD1. The source was peripheral blood, collected 28 days after the second AZD1222 dose. This clonotype was sampled from an adult who received the AZD1222 COVID-19 vaccine. The CDR3, as DNA: TGTGCCAGCAGCTCCGGGACAGGGGGCGACACTGAAGCTTTCTTT. Protein sequence: CASSSGTGGDTEAFF.